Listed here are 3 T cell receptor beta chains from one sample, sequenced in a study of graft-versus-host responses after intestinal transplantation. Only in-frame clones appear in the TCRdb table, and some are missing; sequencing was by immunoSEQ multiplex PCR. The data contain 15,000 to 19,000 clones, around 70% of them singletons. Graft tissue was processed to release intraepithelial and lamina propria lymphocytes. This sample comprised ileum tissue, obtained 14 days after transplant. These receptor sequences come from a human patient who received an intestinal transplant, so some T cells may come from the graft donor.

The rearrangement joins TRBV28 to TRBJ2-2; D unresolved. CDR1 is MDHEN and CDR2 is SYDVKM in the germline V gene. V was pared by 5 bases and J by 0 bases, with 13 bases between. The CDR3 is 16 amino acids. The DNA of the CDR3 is TGTGCCAGCAGTCTCTCGTTACAATCGAACACCGGGGAGCTGTTTTTT. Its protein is CASSLSLQSNTGELFF.

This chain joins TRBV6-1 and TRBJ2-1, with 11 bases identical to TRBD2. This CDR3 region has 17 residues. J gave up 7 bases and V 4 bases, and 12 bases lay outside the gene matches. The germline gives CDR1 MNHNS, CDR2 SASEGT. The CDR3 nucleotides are TGTGCCAGCAGTGTGATCGTAGCGGGAGGGCAGGGGAATGAGCAGTTCTTC. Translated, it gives CASSVIVAGGQGNEQFF.

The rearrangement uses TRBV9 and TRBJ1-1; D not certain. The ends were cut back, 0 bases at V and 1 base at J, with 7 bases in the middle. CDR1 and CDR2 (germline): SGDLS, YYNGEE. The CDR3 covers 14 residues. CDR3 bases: TGTGCCAGCAGCGTAGCACACTCGAACACTGAAGCTTTCTTT. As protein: CASSVAHSNTEAFF.